Listed here are 21 T cell receptor beta chains from one sample, sequenced in a study of Graves' ophthalmopathy and Graves' hyperthyroidism. For repertoire sequencing, the TCR beta CDR3 regions were amplified from RNA transcripts. Second-round multiplex PCR came after first-round RT-PCR with HTBI primers. One entry per CDR3 protein results from TCRdb running MiXCR on the multiplex PCR reads. The data hold about 740,000 distinct CDR3 sequences, with roughly two fifths observed a single time. Sequencing was carried out using peripheral blood. All receptors come from an adult man with Graves' ophthalmopathy.

This clonotype turned up a few times. In DNA form, the CDR3 reads TGTGCCAGCAGACTGGGACAGGGGAAAGAGACCCAGTACTTC. This translates into CASRLGQGKETQYF. This chain joins TRBV6-5 and TRBJ2-5, with TRBD1 identical over 10 bases. Trimming took 6 bases from V and 3 from J; bases not matched to a gene: 4. This CDR3 contains 14 residues. CDR1 and CDR2 from the germline V gene are MNHEY and SVGAGI.

The rearrangement uses TRBV11-1 and TRBJ1-2, with 9 bases identical to TRBD1. V lost 6 bases, J lost 4 bases, and 15 bases stayed unmatched. The CDR3 has 17 amino acids. Germline-derived CDR1 and CDR2 are SGHAT and FQDESV (reference sequence). The CDR3 sequence is CASSPWTGDDFGYGYTF. The CDR3 coding sequence is TGTGCCAGCAGTCCTTGGACAGGGGATGATTTTGGCTATGGCTACACCTTC.

This clonotype was found many times. J is TRBJ1-2 and V is TRBV9, with no clear D. Looked up from germline, CDR1 is SGDLS and CDR2 is YYNGEE. V was trimmed by 0 bases and J by 4 bases, leaving 7 bases between them. The CDR3 consists of 13 residues. CDR3 region: CASSVEGPYGYTF. DNA of the CDR3: TGTGCCAGCAGCGTAGAGGGCCCCTATGGCTACACCTTC.

This clonotype was observed a handful of times. The junction departs from germline at one end; a sequencing error may be responsible. The V call is TRBV10-3, the J call TRBJ2-7; D is perhaps TRBD1 (5 bases). The CDR3 is 11 amino acids. Germline loops: CDR1 ENHRY, CDR2 SYGVKD. The CDR3 DNA is TGTGCCAGCAGTTTAGGACAACGTCAGTACTTC. It is translated as CASSLGQRQYF.

The table lists this clonotype with a few counts. The V and J genes are TRBV25-1 and TRBJ1-5; D is unclear. V lost 7 bases and J lost 4, with 14 bases in between. The V gene's germline CDR1 is MGHDK and CDR2 SYGVNS. This CDR3 has 14 residues. For the CDR3, the DNA is TGTGCCAGCACCCTTAACAGCCTAAATCAGCCCCAGCATTTT. Amino acid sequence: CASTLNSLNQPQHF.

This clonotype was counted many times. The chain is built from TRBV10-3 and TRBJ2-2; possible D gene TRBD2, 5 bases. CDR3 length equals 15 residues. Germline CDR1 ENHRY, CDR2 SYGVKD. V lost 3 bases and J lost 0, with 8 bases in between. CDR3 DNA: TGTGCCATCAGTGAAGAGGGCGCGAACACCGGGGAGCTGTTTTTT. Amino acids: CAISEEGANTGELFF.

The chain couples TRBV29-1 to TRBJ2-3, with TRBD1 matching 8 bases. The CDR3 consists of 13 residues. The germline CDR1 and CDR2 sequences are SQVTM and ANQGSEA. The trim removed 8 bases at V and 5 bases at J, leaving 9 bases unmatched. The CDR3 loop is CSLRTGMKDTQYF. CDR3 in DNA: TGCAGCCTTAGGACAGGGATGAAAGATACGCAGTATTTT.

At least ten counts were recorded for this clonotype. The gene calls are TRBV2 and TRBJ2-5, with 7 bases matching TRBD1. Germline lookup yields CDR1 SNHLY and CDR2 FYNNEI. Germline trimming cut 8 bases from V and 3 bases from J; bases unmatched to any gene: 12. This CDR3 spans 15 amino acids. The CDR3 nucleotides are TGTGCCAGCCGACAGGGTGGATCACAGAAAGAGACCCAGTACTTC. It translates to CASRQGGSQKETQYF.

This chain links TRBV5-6 with TRBJ2-5; TRBD1 agrees at 7 bases. V shed 4 bases and J 5 bases; nucleotides not matched to a gene: 14. This CDR3 is built from 16 residues. The germline V gene has CDR1 SGHDT and CDR2 YYEEEE. In DNA, the CDR3 is TGTGCCAGCAGCCAGGGGGTGGTAAGGTTCTTGGAGACCCAGTACTTC. Amino acid sequence: CASSQGVVRFLETQYF.

On this clonotype itself: This may be a read error, as it is one base from a much larger clone. V is TRBV7-2 and J is TRBJ1-4; D remains ambiguous. The germline CDR1 and CDR2 sequences are SGHTA and FQGNSA. Trimming pared 5 bases from V and 0 bases from J, leaving 4 bases between. The CDR3 spans 13 residues. The CDR3 DNA follows: TGTGCCAGCAGCGATGCAACTAATGAAAAACTGTTTTTT. Translation: CASSDATNEKLFF. The complete variable domain, with remaining parts taken from reference TRBV7-2 and TRBJ1-4, reads GAGVSQSPSNKVTEKGKDVELRCDPISGHTALYWYRQSLGQGLEFLIYFQGNSAPDKSGLPSDRFSAERTGGSVSTLTIQRTQQEDSAVYLCASSDATNEKLFFGSGTQLSVL.

This clonotype was detected a few times. The chain links TRBV20-1 to TRBJ2-7; D unclear. Germline-derived CDR1 and CDR2 are DFQATT and SNEGSKA (reference sequence). The V gene lost 0 bases and the J gene lost 2 bases, with 11 bases spanning the gap. CDR3 length equals 14 residues. CDR3 nucleotide sequence: TGCAGTGCTAGAGATCGCACACGGACCTACGAGCAGTACTTC. This encodes CSARDRTRTYEQYF.

This clonotype has more than one count but fewer than ten. The chain links TRBV19 to TRBJ2-7, with D possibly TRBD2 on 5 matching bases. The length of the CDR3 is 15 residues. The germline V and J ends were trimmed by 6 bases and 7 bases, with 22 bases remaining between them. Looked up from germline, CDR1 is LNHDA and CDR2 is SQIVND (reference sequence). In DNA form, the CDR3 reads TGTGCCAGTAGCTATGGAGCGGATCGGCCGAGTGAGCAGTACTTC. Residues: CASSYGADRPSEQYF. The complete variable domain, with remaining parts taken from reference TRBV19 and TRBJ2-7, reads DGGITQSPKYLFRKEGQNVTLSCEQNLNHDAMYWYRQDPGQGLRLIYYSQIVNDFQKGDIAEGYSVSREKKESFPLTVTSAQKNPTAFYLCASSYGADRPSEQYFGPGTRLTVT.

In its sample, this clonotype was seen a few times. The J gene is TRBJ2-6, the V gene TRBV20-1, with D uncertain. V was trimmed by 4 bases and J by 0 bases, leaving 10 bases between them. The CDR3 runs to 15 residues. Germline-derived CDR1 and CDR2 are DFQATT and SNEGSKA (reference sequence). The chain's CDR3 is CSATRDTSGANVLTF. CDR3 in DNA: TGCAGTGCTACCCGAGACACCTCTGGGGCCAACGTCCTGACTTTC.

A few counts support this clonotype. The chain recombines TRBV7-9 with TRBJ2-2; 7 nucleotides align to TRBD2. The germline gives CDR1 SEHNR, CDR2 FQNEAQ (reference sequence). This CDR3 contains 15 residues. V was pared by 6 bases and J by 5 bases, with 9 bases of the junction left unmatched. The CDR3 DNA sequence: TGTGCCAGCAGACTGAGCGGGGTGGGGACCGGGGAGCTGTTTTTT. This sequence encodes CASRLSGVGTGELFF.

The chain has TRBV29-1 and TRBJ2-7, with D hard to call. The CDR3 is made up of 12 amino acids. From germline, CDR1 is SQVTM and CDR2 ANQGSEA. The V gene lost 8 bases and the J gene lost 0 bases, with 11 bases spanning the gap. CDR3 nucleotide sequence: TGCAGCTCAAGGTTAAGCTCCTACGAGCAGTACTTC. Residues: CSSRLSSYEQYF.

This clonotype was recorded only once. The chain combines TRBV25-1 with TRBJ2-7, with D hard to call. The CDR3 contains 13 residues. Looked up from germline, CDR1 is MGHDK and CDR2 is SYGVNS. The V and J ends lost 2 bases and 4 bases respectively, with 9 bases between them. The CDR3 sequence is CASSELGHYEQYF. The CDR3 DNA is TGTGCCAGCAGTGAACTGGGCCATTACGAGCAGTACTTC.

The rearrangement uses TRBV2 and TRBJ1-4; D possibly corresponds to TRBD1 (5 bases). This CDR3 has 15 amino acids. V dropped 6 bases and J dropped 5 bases, with 16 bases sitting between them. CDR1 and CDR2 from the germline V gene are SNHLY and FYNNEI. The CDR3 spells CASSARDGKNEKLFF. The DNA for the CDR3 is TGTGCCAGCAGCGCCCGGGACGGAAAAAATGAAAAACTGTTTTTT.

The rearrangement joins TRBV29-1 to TRBJ1-1; the D gene is possibly TRBD1 (5 bases). There are 11 residues in the CDR3. Germline CDR1 reads SQVTM; CDR2 reads ANQGSEA. Trimming pared 2 bases from V and 11 bases from J, leaving 12 bases between. The CDR3 is CSVETGVDAFF. CDR3 nucleotides: TGCAGCGTTGAAACGGGGGTGGATGCTTTCTTT.

Regarding this clonotype: This may stem from a read error, because a much larger clone lies one nucleotide away. This chain connects TRBV2 to TRBJ2-5; TRBD1 aligns across 8 bases. From germline, CDR1 is SNHLY and CDR2 FYNNEI. V trimming: 8 bases; J trimming: 7 bases; junction bases outside the gene matches: 12. The CDR3 extends over 14 amino acids. The CDR3 region is CASARTGMGGTQYF. The CDR3 DNA reads as TGTGCCAGCGCTAGGACAGGGATGGGCGGGACCCAGTACTTC.

Regarding this clonotype: With a much larger clone just one base away, this may be a read error. The chain combines TRBV6-1 with TRBJ2-7, with 9 bases fitting TRBD2. Germline V gene sequence: CDR1 MNHNS, CDR2 SASEGT. This CDR3 is built from 15 residues. The CDR3 reads CAGSPAGGRAYEQYF. In nucleotides, the CDR3 is TGTGCCGGCAGTCCCGCGGGCGGGAGGGCCTACGAGCAGTACTTC.

This clonotype was detected many times. V and J are TRBV5-1 and TRBJ2-6, with a weak D call TRBD1 (6 bases). The CDR3 is made up of 15 amino acids. Trimming took 4 bases from V and 2 from J, leaving 10 bases between them. The V gene's germline CDR1 is SGHRS and CDR2 YFSETQ. The CDR3 region is CASSLNRAGANVLTF. For the CDR3, the DNA is TGCGCCAGCAGCCTAAACAGGGCTGGGGCCAACGTCCTGACTTTC.